This T cell receptor beta chain was sequenced for a study of human T cells and chemical hapten exposure. From germline, CDR1 is KGHSH and CDR2 LQKENI. The CDR3 is 14 residues long. Trimming removed 3 bases at V and 9 bases at J, with 15 bases between. Time point specified: patch test 3, about 24 weeks after DPC sensitization. The treatment was: therapeutic diphenylcyclopropenone sensitization with weekly scalp DPC. Using its own MiXCR run on the RACE reads, TCRdb lists one record per CDR3 protein. The table has over 75,000 distinct CDR3 sequences, approximately 11% seen once. The sequence was obtained from a woman younger than 45 with alopecia areata. Some clones in this sample may be carry-over from other donors' samples. Sequencing used whole blood, obtained in connection with sensitization to the hapten diphenylcyclopropenone (DPC). V and J are TRBV18 and TRBJ1-5; D is uncertain. The CDR3 reads CASSPSGELPPQHF. In DNA, the CDR3 is TGTGCCAGCTCACCTTCGGGCGAGCTGCCGCCCCAGCATTTT.